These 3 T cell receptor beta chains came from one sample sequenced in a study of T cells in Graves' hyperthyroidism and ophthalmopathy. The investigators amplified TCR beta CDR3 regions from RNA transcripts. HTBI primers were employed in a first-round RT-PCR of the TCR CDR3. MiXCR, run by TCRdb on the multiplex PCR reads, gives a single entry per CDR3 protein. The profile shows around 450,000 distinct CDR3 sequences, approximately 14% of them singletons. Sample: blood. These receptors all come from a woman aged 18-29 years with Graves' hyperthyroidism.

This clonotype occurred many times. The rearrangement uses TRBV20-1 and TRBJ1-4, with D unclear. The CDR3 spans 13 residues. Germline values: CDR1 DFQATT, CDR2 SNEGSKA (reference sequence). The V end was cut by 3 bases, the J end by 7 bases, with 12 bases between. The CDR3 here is CSARALGFEKLFF. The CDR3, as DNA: TGCAGTGCTAGGGCCCTTGGTTTTGAAAAACTGTTTTTT.

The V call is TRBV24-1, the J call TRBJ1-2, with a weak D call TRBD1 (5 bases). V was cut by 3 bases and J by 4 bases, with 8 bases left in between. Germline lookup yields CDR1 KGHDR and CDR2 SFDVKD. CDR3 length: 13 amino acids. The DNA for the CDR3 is TGTGCCACCAGTGATCGGGACGGCTATGGCTACACCTTC. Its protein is CATSDRDGYGYTF.

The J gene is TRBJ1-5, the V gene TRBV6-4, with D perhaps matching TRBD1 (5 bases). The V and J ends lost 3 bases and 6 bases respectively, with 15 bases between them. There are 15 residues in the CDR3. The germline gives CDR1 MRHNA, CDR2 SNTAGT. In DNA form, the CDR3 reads TGTGCCAGCAGTGAGTCCGGCGGGGGACTTCAGCCCCAGCATTTT. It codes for CASSESGGGLQPQHF.